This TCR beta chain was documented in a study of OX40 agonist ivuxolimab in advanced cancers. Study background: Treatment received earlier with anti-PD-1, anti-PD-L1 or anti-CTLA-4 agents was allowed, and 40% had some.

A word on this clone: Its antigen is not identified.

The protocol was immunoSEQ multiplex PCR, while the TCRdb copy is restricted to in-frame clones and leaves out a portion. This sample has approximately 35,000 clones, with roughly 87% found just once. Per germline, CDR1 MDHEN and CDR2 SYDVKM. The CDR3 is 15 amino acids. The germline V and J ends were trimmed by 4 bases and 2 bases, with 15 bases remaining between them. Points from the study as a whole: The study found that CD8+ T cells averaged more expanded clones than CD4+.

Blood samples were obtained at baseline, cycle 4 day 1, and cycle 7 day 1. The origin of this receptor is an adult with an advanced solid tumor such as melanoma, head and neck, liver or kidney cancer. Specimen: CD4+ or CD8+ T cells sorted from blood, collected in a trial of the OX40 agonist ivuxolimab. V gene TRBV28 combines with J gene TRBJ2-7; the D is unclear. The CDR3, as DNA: TGTGCCAGCAGTTCCGATATTGCGGTACCCTACGAGCAGTACTTC. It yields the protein CASSSDIAVPYEQYF.